The entry that follows covers one T cell receptor (beta chain) sequence. Its antigen is unknown. Separate from the approximately 720-subject first cohort, the roughly 120-subject validation cohort was the one that the donors belonged to. The CDR3 sequence is 15 residues long. Germline V gene sequence: CDR1 SNHLY, CDR2 FYNNEI. V trimming: 5 bases; J trimming: 1 base; junction bases outside the gene matches: 6. These data come from a study of cytomegalovirus exposure and HLA in healthy donors. TCRdb's copy holds only in-frame clones and misses some; the assay was immunoSEQ multiplex PCR. In the table there are 110,000 to 150,000 clones, roughly 90% of which are singletons. The study, taken as a whole, reports: The study found most TCR sequences rare, yet found some public TCRs in many donors. In vitro checks showed that a few CMV-associated chains really do target CMV antigens. A list of around 160 TCR beta chains associated with cytomegalovirus was given.

Material for sequencing was PBMCs. The gene calls are TRBV2 and TRBJ1-1, with 8 bases identical to TRBD1. The receptor was isolated from a man younger than 35 in good health and CMV-seronegative. CDR3 amino acids: CASSLDRAGNTEAFF. CDR3 in DNA: TGTGCCAGCAGTTTGGACAGGGCGGGGAACACTGAAGCTTTCTTT.